This T cell receptor beta chain was retrieved from a study of cytomegalovirus exposure and HLA in healthy donors (dated by TCRdb to between 2016 and 2019). Describing the broader study: According to a later analysis, the approximately 130 validation repertoires were produced on the same platform as the roughly 700 repertoires of the first cohort. The study was designed to test whether signatures of past pathogen exposure could be identified by cataloging public T cell receptors. A separate validation cohort of approximately 120 different subjects was used in addition to the roughly 700-subject first cohort. The study combined high-throughput TCR immunosequencing, statistical association of individual TCRs with disease status, and machine learning to predict cytomegalovirus infection status.

The investigation overall reported the following: Cytomegalovirus status was reported to be diagnosed by the classifier with high specificity and sensitivity in both the original and validation cohorts. In vitro tests confirmed that a few of the cytomegalovirus-associated TCR beta chains recognize cytomegalovirus antigens. According to the authors, the approach could potentially be generalized to other disease states and immunological phenotypes. All 120 or so repertoires were used to score co-occurrence in the validation cohort in a later analysis, because that analysis had no HLA typing for the cohort. Of the cluster scores, about 94% were above 0 in a later analysis, which found that TCRs clustered in the first cohort also tended to co-occur in the 120 validation repertoires. Most TCR sequences were seen in very few donors, while some public TCRs were found in many individuals. In the study, 150 to 200 TCR beta chains were listed as associated with cytomegalovirus.

Separate from the roughly 650-subject first cohort, the validation cohort of 120 subjects was the group to which the donors belonged. Counted from cysteine to phenylalanine, this CDR3 has 16 amino acids. Only the CDR3 DNA stays, 48 bases, in frame from base 1. Trimming removed 4 bases from V and 4 bases from J; the gene matches leave 9 bases unexplained. From the germline V gene, CDR1 is MGHDK and CDR2 is SYGVNS. The library came from the immunoSEQ multiplex PCR assay. For the original study's pipeline: A statistical classification framework was developed to diagnose cytomegalovirus status using the catalog of TCR beta chain sequences. This is the immuneACCESS table as TCRdb keeps it, with only in-frame sequences that have V and J called. A part of the clones is gone; compared with another copy, unresolved V genes explain less than half, and the rest is unexplained. The V and J calls and the clone size are those of that table, but D and trimming were determined from the DNA. This sample gives roughly 120,000 clones in total; 75% to 90% of them show up just once. The ten largest clones add up to nearly 4.5% of the sample.

In regard to this clone: No cognate antigen has been identified for it. The record has no base qualities; no much larger clone is one base away.

The chain is encoded by TRBV25-1 joined to TRBJ2-5; 10 junctional bases match TRBD1. This sequence originates from a man between 18 and 35 years old in good health and CMV-seropositive. Sequencing was done on a sample of PBMCs. For the CDR3, the sequence is CASSARDRGLRETQYF. In nucleotide form, the sequence is TGTGCCAGCAGTGCTAGGGACAGGGGTTTGCGAGAGACCCAGTACTTC.